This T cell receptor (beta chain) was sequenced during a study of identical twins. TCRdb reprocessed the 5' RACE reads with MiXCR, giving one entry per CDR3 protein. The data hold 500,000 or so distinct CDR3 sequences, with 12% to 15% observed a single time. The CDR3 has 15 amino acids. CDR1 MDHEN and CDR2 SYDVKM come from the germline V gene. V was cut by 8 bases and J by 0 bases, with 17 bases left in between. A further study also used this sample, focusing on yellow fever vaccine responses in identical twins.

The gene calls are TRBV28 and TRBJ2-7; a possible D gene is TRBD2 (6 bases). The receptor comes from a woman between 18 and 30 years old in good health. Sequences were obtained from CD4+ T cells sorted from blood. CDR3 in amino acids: CASRRTPEGSYEQYF. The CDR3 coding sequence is TGTGCCAGCCGTCGCACCCCGGAGGGCTCCTACGAGCAGTACTTC.